This T cell receptor (beta chain) comes out of a study of regulatory T cells in long-lasting Graves disease. Points from the study as a whole: New patients shared fewer public clonotypes (approximately 970) than persistent patients did (2,741). Persistent Graves' patients showed less TCR diversity than newly diagnosed patients showed.

With iRepertoire HTBI primers and Arm-PCR of CDR3 regions, TCR beta libraries were built. MiXCR, run by TCRdb on the multiplex PCR reads, gives a single entry per CDR3 protein. There are roughly 380,000 distinct CDR3 sequences in the sample; 15% to 19% occur only once, and approximately 22% lies in the top ten. This clonotype showed up just a few times. Its antigen is not known. A much larger clone lies a single base off, so this may be a read error. Time point noted: newly diagnosed GD, antithyroid drugs for less than 3 months. Generation of the TCR library employed RNA extracted from PBMCs. Patients were from an endocrinology department in Xi'an, China. This sequence originates from a female donor with Graves disease. The source was peripheral blood mononuclear cells (PBMCs), collected at new diagnosis, from a patient treated with antithyroid drugs.

This CDR3 is CAGSEWSGRGGQPQHF. The CDR3 DNA reads TGTGCCGGCAGTGAATGGAGCGGACGGGGTGGGCAGCCCCAGCATTTT. V gene TRBV6-1 combines with J gene TRBJ1-5; D not certain. The CDR3 is 16 residues long. Germline V gene data show CDR1 as MNHNS and CDR2 as SASEGT.